This TCR beta chain was sequenced for a study of blood T cell repertoires in COVID-19. Using immunoSEQ multiplex PCR, the repertoire was profiled, and TCRdb retains in-frame clones only, with some absent. The table lists about 260,000 clones, 80% to 90% of them singletons. Sequencing was done on a sample of PBMCs or T cells enriched from blood (not recorded which). The receptor comes from a woman under 30 who had recovered from COVID-19.

The CDR3 bases are TGTGCCAGCAGAACAGGGATTATGAATTCACCCCTCCACTTT. Amino acid sequence: CASRTGIMNSPLHF. The V and J genes are TRBV4-2 and TRBJ1-6, with TRBD1 as a possible D gene (6 bases). The CDR3 has 14 residues. Trimming shortened V by 6 bases and J by 7 bases, and 13 bases separated the two germline ends. Germline V gene lookup returns CDR1 LGHNA and CDR2 YNFKEQ.